A selection of T cell receptor beta chains follows, all from one sample in a study of liver allograft versus peripheral blood T cells. TCRdb analysed the reads with MiXCR anew, one entry per CDR3 protein. The sample consists of over 5,500 distinct CDR3 sequences, roughly 16% of them appearing once. These receptors came from a human patient who had a liver transplant. A share of the T cells may be of graft donor origin. Each CDR3 is given with its conserved first and last residue. A D gene is named only where the DNA matches it firmly. Expanded clones are given a class, and other clones once, few, many or no size at all.

j_call clone_size d_call v_call cdr3_nt cdr3_aa
TRBJ2-7 . TRBD1 TRBV15 TGTGCCACCAGCTACGGGACAGGGGGTTGCGAGCAGTACTTC CATSYGTGGCEQYF
TRBJ2-2 medium-sized . TRBV10-3 TGTGCCATCAATAACCAGGGGTTCGGGGAGCTGTTTTTT CAINNQGFGELFF
TRBJ2-5 medium-sized . TRBV6-5 TGTGCCAGCAGTTCCTCGGGGGGCTCCCAAGAGACCCAGTACTTC CASSSSGGSQETQYF
TRBJ1-5 . . TRBV19 TGTGCCAGTAGTGTCCAGGTCAACACGCAGGGCAATCAGCCCCAGCATTTT CASSVQVNTQGNQPQHF
TRBJ2-7 many TRBD1 TRBV15 TGTGCCACCAGCCTCGACAGGGCACCCTACGAGCAGTACTTC CATSLDRAPYEQYF
TRBJ1-1 many . TRBV13 TGTGCCAGCAGCTCGACCCAAGAAGCTTTCTTT CASSSTQEAFF
TRBJ1-4 medium-sized . TRBV10-3 TGTGCCATCAGGGAGGGCGCGGAGTCGGCAACTAATGAAAAACTGTTTTTT CAIREGAESATNEKLFF
TRBJ2-7 few . TRBV10-1 TGCGCCAGCAGTGAAGATGAGGCAGCCGGCGGAAGCTCCTACGTCCAGCAGTACTTC CASSEDEAAGGSSYVQQYF
TRBJ2-7 few . TRBV11-2 TGTGCCAGCAGCTTACAGGTCCACGAGCAGTACTTC CASSLQVHEQYF
TRBJ2-1 few . TRBV9 TGTGCCAGCAGCGTATCCTTAGCGGACAATGAGCAGTTCTTC CASSVSLADNEQFF
TRBJ1-5 few TRBD1 TRBV27 TGTGCCAGCAGTCAAATAGGACAGGGACCAAGGCAGCCCCAGCATTTT CASSQIGQGPRQPQHF
TRBJ2-7 . . TRBV11-3 TGTGCCAGCAGCCCAACGAGGGGCTCCGAGCAGTACTTC CASSPTRGSEQYF
TRBJ2-7 few . TRBV5-6 TGTGCCAGCACCTTGGGTAAGGCCGAGCAGTACTTC CASTLGKAEQYF
TRBJ1-6 . TRBD1 TRBV28 TGTGCCAGCAGTTTATGGGGGGGACAGTCTAATAATTCACCCCTCCACTTT CASSLWGGQSNNSPLHF
TRBJ2-1 . . TRBV30 TGTGCCTGGAGTGGCCTACCCTATGAGCAGTTCTTC CAWSGLPYEQFF
TRBJ2-3 medium-sized . TRBV10-3 TGTGCCATCAGTGAGTCGCCACGGGTGACTCCCACGCAGTATTTT CAISESPRVTPTQYF
TRBJ2-3 many . TRBV20-1 TGCAGTGCTCCAGAGGGGGCAGATACGCAGTATTTT CSAPEGADTQYF
TRBJ1-2 . . TRBV7-9 TGTGCCAGCAGCTTATTCCTCAAACCGGATTCTGGCTACACCTTC CASSLFLKPDSGYTF
TRBJ2-3 medium-sized . TRBV27 TGTGCCAGCAGTTCTTATTCCGCTAGCGCAGATACGCAGTATTTT CASSSYSASADTQYF
TRBJ1-1 medium-sized . TRBV6-5 TGTGCCAGCAGTTACGAGGGGAGCGCCTACACTGAAGCTTTCTTT CASSYEGSAYTEAFF
TRBJ2-3 medium-sized . TRBV10-3 TGTGCCATCAGCGACCTAACAGATACGCAGTATTTT CAISDLTDTQYF
TRBJ1-6 few . TRBV7-9 TGTGCCAGCAGCCCAAGGGGCGCGAATTCACCCCTCCACTTT CASSPRGANSPLHF
TRBJ1-5 medium-sized TRBD1 TRBV10-3 TGTGCCATCAGGGACAGGGGGGACCAGCCCCAGCATTTT CAIRDRGDQPQHF
TRBJ2-1 medium-sized . TRBV15 TGTGCCACCAGCAGCTCTTTGGGGGGAAGGCATGAGCAGTTCTTC CATSSSLGGRHEQFF
TRBJ1-1 many . TRBV19 TGTGCCAGTACTCTTTTATATGACACCGAAGCTTTCTTT CASTLLYDTEAFF
TRBJ2-7 once . TRBV7-9 TGTGCCAGCAGCTCCCTGGCTGCCTACGAGCAGTACTTC CASSSLAAYEQYF
TRBJ1-2 . TRBD1 TRBV6-5 TGTGCCAGCAGGTTGACAGGGATGGGTGGCTACACCTTC CASRLTGMGGYTF
TRBJ2-7 . TRBD2 TRBV28 TGTGCCAGCAGTTTAATGGGACTAGCCTACGAGCAGTACTTC CASSLMGLAYEQYF
TRBJ2-7 . . TRBV7-9 TGTGCCAGCAGCTTAGTCGGGGGTCACGAGCAGTACTTC CASSLVGGHEQYF
TRBJ2-7 many . TRBV28 TGTGCCAGCAGTTTCTCCTACGAGCAGTACTTC CASSFSYEQYF
TRBJ1-4 . . TRBV27 TGTGCCAGCAGTTTCGGGGGGGAGGCGGGAGAAAAACTGTTTTTT CASSFGGEAGEKLFF
TRBJ2-3 . . TRBV12-3/TRBV12-4 TGTGCCAGCAGTTTCACCTCCCCCGATACGCAGTATTTT CASSFTSPDTQYF
TRBJ1-2 . TRBD1 TRBV5-6 TGTGCCAGCAGCTCGGGACAGGCCGACTATGGCTACACCTTC CASSSGQADYGYTF
TRBJ2-1 . . TRBV12-3/TRBV12-4 TGTGCCAGCAGTTTGCCCGGGGACAATGAGCAGTTCTTC CASSLPGDNEQFF
TRBJ1-2 few . TRBV9 TGTGCCAGCAGCGTAGCTACTTCACCGGGGGGACGGGATTTAATAGGCTACACCTTC CASSVATSPGGRDLIGYTF
TRBJ2-7 . . TRBV6-6 TGTGCCAGCGGTTACACCCCGTACGAGAAGTACTTC CASGYTPYEKYF
TRBJ1-5 medium-sized TRBD1 TRBV29-1 TGCAGCGTTGTGACCGAGACAGGGGCCAATCAGCCCCAGCATTTT CSVVTETGANQPQHF
TRBJ1-1 many . TRBV27 TGTGCCAGCGGCCACCGGGGCAGTCAAGCTTTCTTT CASGHRGSQAFF
TRBJ1-4 . . TRBV5-1 TGCGCCAGCAGCTTGTTTGGGGGTGGGAATGAAAAACTGTTTTTT CASSLFGGGNEKLFF
TRBJ1-2 many . TRBV7-9 TGTGCCAGCAGCTTAGATGTGGTGACAGCGACTTTCTATGGCTACACCTTC CASSLDVVTATFYGYTF
TRBJ2-2 many . TRBV6-6 TGTGCCAGCAGTTACGACGGCTACACCGGGGAGCTGTTTTTT CASSYDGYTGELFF
TRBJ2-7 many TRBD1 TRBV6-1 TGTGCCAGCAGTGCAGGACAGGGCACCTACGAGCAGTACTTC CASSAGQGTYEQYF
TRBJ2-7 few TRBD2 TRBV7-9 TGTGCCAGCAGCTTAGTGTTAGCGGGAGCCCACGAGCAGTACTTC CASSLVLAGAHEQYF
TRBJ1-6 few . TRBV6-5 TGTGCCAGCAGGATCGGGACTCGGGATTCACCCCTCCACTTT CASRIGTRDSPLHF
TRBJ1-4 few . TRBV27 TGTGCCAGCAGTTTATCGTTGGACAGCGTTGCGGATGAAAAACTGTTTTTT CASSLSLDSVADEKLFF
TRBJ2-5 . TRBD2 TRBV28 TGTGCCAGCAGCTTATCTAGCGGGGCGGCGGGGGAGACCCAGTACTTC CASSLSSGAAGETQYF
TRBJ2-7 many TRBD2 TRBV10-3 TGTGCCATCAGTTTAGGCGGGAGCTCCTACGAGCAGTACTTC CAISLGGSSYEQYF
TRBJ1-2 few . TRBV25-1 TGTGCCAGCAGTGGACAGATAAACTATGGCTACACCTTC CASSGQINYGYTF